The T cell receptor beta chain described here comes from a study of T cell repertoires in cytomegalovirus infection. MiXCR was run by TCRdb on the reads, yielding one entry per CDR3 protein. This repertoire shows 250,000 to 300,000 distinct CDR3 sequences, less than 25% found once; its top ten account for 15% to 20%. This clonotype was detected many times. Its antigen is currently unknown. CDR1 is SGHVS and CDR2 is FQNEAQ in the germline V gene. The CDR3 consists of 16 residues. V lost 0 bases to trimming and J lost 0 bases, with 11 bases between them. The chain links TRBV7-8 to TRBJ1-1; a weak D match, TRBD1 (5 bases). Sequenced material: cultured PBMCs, taken from culture after CMV antigen stimulation. This clonotype was sampled from a human donor in good health (CMV status not recorded). Some clones in this sample may be carry-over from other donors' samples. The CDR3 bases are TGTGCCAGCAGCTTAGCGGAGCCAGGGCTGAACACTGAAGCTTTCTTT. As protein: CASSLAEPGLNTEAFF.